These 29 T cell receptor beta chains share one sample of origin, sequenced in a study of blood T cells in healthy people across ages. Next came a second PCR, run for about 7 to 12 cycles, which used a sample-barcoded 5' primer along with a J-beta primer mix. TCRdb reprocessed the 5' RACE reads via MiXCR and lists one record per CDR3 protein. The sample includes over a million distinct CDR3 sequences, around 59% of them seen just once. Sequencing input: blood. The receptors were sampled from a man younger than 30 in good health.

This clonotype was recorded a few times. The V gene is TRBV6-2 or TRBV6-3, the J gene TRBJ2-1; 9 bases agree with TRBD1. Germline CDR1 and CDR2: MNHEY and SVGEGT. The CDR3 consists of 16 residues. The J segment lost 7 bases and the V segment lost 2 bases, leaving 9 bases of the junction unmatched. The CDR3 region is CASSYARTGVLNEQFF. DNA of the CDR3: TGTGCCAGCAGTTACGCCAGGACAGGGGTCTTGAATGAGCAGTTCTTC.

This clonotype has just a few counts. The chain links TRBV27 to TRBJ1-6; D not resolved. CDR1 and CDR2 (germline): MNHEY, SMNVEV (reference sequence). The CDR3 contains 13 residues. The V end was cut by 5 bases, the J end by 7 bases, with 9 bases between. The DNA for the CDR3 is TGTGCCAGCAGTGTAGGTCCGAATTCACCCCTCCACTTT. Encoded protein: CASSVGPNSPLHF.

CDR3: CASSFSSGVRGRTYEQYF. The CDR3 nucleotides are TGTGCCAGCAGCTTCTCTAGCGGGGTGAGAGGGAGAACCTACGAGCAGTACTTC. The chain carries TRBV7-9 and TRBJ2-7; TRBD2 agrees at 9 bases. Germline lookup yields CDR1 SEHNR and CDR2 FQNEAQ (reference sequence). The CDR3 is made up of 18 amino acids. J gave up 2 bases and V 3 bases, and 14 bases lay outside the gene matches.

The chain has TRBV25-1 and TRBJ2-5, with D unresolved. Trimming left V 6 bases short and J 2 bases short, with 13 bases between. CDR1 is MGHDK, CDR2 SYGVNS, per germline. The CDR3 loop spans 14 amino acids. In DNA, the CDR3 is TGTGCCAGCAGCATGCCGGGTAGACAAGAGACCCAGTACTTC. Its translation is CASSMPGRQETQYF.

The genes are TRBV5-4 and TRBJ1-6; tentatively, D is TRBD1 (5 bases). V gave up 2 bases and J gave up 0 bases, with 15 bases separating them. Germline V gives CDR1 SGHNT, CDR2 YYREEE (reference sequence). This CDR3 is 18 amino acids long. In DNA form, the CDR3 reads TGTGCCAGCAGCTTTTCTAGGGGCCCCAGCTCCTATAATTCACCCCTCCACTTT. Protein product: CASSFSRGPSSYNSPLHF.

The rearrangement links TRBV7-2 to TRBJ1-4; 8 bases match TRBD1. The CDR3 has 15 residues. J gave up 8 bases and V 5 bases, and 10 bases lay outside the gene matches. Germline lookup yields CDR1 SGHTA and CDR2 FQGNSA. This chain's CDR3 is CASSGSTGVGEKLFF. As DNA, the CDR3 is TGTGCCAGCAGCGGTTCGACAGGGGTCGGGGAAAAACTGTTTTTT. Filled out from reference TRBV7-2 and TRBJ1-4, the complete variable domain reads GAGVSQSPSNKVTEKGKDVELRCDPISGHTALYWYRQSLGQGLEFLIYFQGNSAPDKSGLPSDRFSAERTGGSVSTLTIQRTQQEDSAVYLCASSGSTGVGEKLFFGSGTQLSVL.

The CDR3, as DNA: TGTGCCAGCAGTTCCCAAGACAGCCAGCAGTACTTC. Amino acid sequence: CASSSQDSQQYF. This chain links TRBV27 with TRBJ2-7; D perhaps matches TRBD1 (5 bases). Trimming stripped 4 bases from V and 8 bases from J, with 12 bases between. CDR3 size: 12 residues. CDR1 is MNHEY, CDR2 SMNVEV, per germline (reference sequence).

CDR3: CATSESVAGRQFF. CDR3 in DNA: TGTGCCACCAGTGAGTCCGTTGCCGGGAGACAGTTCTTC. The chain carries TRBV24-1 and TRBJ2-1; maybe TRBD2 (6 bases). The V end was cut by 4 bases, the J end by 13 bases, with 16 bases between. Germline V gene sequence: CDR1 KGHDR, CDR2 SFDVKD. The CDR3 has 13 amino acids.

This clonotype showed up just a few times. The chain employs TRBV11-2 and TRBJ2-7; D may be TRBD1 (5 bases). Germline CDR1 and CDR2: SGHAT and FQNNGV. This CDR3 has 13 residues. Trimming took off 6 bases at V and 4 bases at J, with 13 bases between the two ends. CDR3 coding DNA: TGTGCCAGCAGGCCCAGCAGGGAATACGAGCAGTACTTC. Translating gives CASRPSREYEQYF.

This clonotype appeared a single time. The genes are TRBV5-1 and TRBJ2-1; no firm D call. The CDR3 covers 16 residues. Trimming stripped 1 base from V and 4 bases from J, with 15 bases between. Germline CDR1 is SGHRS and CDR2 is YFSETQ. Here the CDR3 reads CASSLTGSTPYNEQFF. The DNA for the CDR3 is TGCGCCAGCAGCTTGACCGGGTCTACCCCATACAATGAGCAGTTCTTC.

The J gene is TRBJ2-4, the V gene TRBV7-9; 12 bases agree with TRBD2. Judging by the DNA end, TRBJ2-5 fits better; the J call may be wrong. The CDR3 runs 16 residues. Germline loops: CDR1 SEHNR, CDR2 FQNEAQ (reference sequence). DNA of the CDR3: TGTGCCAGCAGCTTAGCACTAGCGGGAGGAGGAGAGACCCAGTACTTC. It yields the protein CASSLALAGGGETQYF.

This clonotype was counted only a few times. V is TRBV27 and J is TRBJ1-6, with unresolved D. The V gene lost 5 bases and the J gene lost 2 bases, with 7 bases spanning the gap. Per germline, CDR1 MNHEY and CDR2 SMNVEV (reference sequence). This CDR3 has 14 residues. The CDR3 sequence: CASSTRTYNSPLHF. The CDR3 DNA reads TGTGCCAGCAGTACCCGGACCTATAATTCACCCCTCCACTTT.

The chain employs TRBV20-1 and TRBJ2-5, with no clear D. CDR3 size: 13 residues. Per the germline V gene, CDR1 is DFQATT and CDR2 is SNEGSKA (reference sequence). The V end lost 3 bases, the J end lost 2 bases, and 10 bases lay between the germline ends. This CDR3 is CSASALSQETQYF. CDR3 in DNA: TGCAGTGCTAGCGCCCTATCACAAGAGACCCAGTACTTC.

CDR3 DNA: TGTGCCAGCAGTTATTCGGGGACAGATAGCAATCAGCCCCAGCATTTT. Encoded protein: CASSYSGTDSNQPQHF. The rearrangement uses TRBV6-9 and TRBJ1-5; 7 bases are a match to TRBD1. In germline, CDR1 is MNHGY, CDR2 SVAAGI. V was pared by 0 bases and J by 0 bases, with 2 bases of the junction left unmatched. CDR3 length equals 16 residues.

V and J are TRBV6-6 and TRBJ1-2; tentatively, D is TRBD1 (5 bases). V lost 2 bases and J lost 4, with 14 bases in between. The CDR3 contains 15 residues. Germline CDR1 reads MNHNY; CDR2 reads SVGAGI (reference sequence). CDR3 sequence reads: CASSYPRGGPYGYTF. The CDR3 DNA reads TGTGCCAGCAGTTACCCCCGGGGCGGGCCCTATGGCTACACCTTC.

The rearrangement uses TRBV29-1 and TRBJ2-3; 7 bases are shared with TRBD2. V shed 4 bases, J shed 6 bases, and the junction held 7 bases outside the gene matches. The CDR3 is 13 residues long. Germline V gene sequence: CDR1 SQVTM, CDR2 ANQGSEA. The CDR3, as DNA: TGCAGCGTTGCGGGGGGAGGGCTCGATACGCAGTATTTT. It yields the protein CSVAGGGLDTQYF.

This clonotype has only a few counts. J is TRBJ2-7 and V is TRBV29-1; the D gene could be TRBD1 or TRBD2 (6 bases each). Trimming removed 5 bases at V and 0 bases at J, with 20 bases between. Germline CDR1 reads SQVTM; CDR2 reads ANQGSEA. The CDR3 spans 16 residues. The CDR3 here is CSVLGQGTTSSYEQYF. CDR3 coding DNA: TGCAGCGTTCTGGGGCAGGGGACGACTAGCTCCTACGAGCAGTACTTC.

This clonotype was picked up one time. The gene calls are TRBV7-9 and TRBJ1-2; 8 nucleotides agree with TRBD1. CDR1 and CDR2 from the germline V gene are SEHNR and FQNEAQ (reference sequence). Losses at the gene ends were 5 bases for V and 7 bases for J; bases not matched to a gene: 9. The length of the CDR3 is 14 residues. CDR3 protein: CASSLDRVKTGYTF. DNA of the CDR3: TGTGCCAGCAGCCTGGACAGGGTTAAGACTGGCTACACCTTC.

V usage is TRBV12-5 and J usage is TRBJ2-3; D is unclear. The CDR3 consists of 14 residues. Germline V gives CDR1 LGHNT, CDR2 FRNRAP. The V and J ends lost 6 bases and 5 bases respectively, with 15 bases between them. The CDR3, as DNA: TGTGCTAGTGGCCTCCTCGCCACGAGAGATACGCAGTATTTT. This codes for CASGLLATRDTQYF.

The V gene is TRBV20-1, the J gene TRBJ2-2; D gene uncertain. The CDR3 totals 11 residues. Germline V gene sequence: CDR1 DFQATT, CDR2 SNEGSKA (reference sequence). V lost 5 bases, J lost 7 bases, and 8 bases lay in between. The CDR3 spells CSALKSGELFF. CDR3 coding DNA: TGCAGTGCTCTGAAAAGCGGGGAGCTGTTTTTT.

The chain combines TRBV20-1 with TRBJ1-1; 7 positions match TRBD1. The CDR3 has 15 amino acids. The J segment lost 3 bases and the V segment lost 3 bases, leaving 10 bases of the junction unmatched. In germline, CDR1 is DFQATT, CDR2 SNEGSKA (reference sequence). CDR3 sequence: CSARGERQGYTEAFF. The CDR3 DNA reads TGCAGTGCTAGGGGCGAGCGACAGGGCTACACTGAAGCTTTCTTT.

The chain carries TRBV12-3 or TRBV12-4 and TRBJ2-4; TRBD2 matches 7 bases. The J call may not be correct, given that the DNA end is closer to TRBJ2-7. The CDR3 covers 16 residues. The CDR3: CASSLAFGLVGNEQYF. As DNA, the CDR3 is TGTGCCAGCAGTTTAGCCTTCGGACTAGTGGGAAACGAGCAGTACTTC.

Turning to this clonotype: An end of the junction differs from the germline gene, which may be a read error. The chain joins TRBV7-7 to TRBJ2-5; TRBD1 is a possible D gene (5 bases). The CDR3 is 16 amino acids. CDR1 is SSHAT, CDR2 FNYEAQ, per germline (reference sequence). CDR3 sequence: CASSPTDSGSYNEQYF. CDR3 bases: TGTGCTAGCAGCCCTACTGACAGTGGCTCCTACAATGAGCAGTACTTC.

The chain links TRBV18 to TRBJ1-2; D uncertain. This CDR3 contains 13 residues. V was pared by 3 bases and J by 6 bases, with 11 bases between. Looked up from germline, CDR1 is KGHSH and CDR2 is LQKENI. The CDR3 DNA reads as TGTGCCAGCTCACCCTCCGGGGAGAATGGCTACACCTTC. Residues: CASSPSGENGYTF.

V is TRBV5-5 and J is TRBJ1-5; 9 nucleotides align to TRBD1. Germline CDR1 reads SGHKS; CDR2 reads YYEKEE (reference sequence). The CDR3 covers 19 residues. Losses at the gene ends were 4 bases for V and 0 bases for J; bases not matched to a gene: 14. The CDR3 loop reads CASSPVGTGTLYSNQPQHF. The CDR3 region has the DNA TGTGCCAGCAGCCCAGTGGGGACAGGGACCCTATATAGCAATCAGCCCCAGCATTTT.

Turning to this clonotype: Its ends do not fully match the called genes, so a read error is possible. CDR3 sequence (DNA): TGCAGTGCTAGGGAGACTAGCGCATCCTACGATGAGCAGTTCTTC. As protein: CSARETSASYDEQFF. The J gene is TRBJ2-1, the V gene TRBV20-1; TRBD2 matches at 8 bases. Germline assignment: CDR1 DFQATT and CDR2 SNEGSKA (reference sequence). This CDR3 has 15 amino acids.

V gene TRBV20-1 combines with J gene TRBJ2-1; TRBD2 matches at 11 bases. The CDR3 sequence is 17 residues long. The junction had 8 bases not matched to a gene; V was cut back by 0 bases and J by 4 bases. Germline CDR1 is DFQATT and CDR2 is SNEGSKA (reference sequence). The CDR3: CSARDLVLAGAYNEQFF. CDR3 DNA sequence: TGCAGTGCTAGAGATCTGGTACTAGCGGGAGCTTACAATGAGCAGTTCTTC.

CDR3 in amino acids: CASTLNHGTVNSPLHF. Here the CDR3 DNA reads TGTGCCAGCACCCTCAACCACGGGACAGTTAATTCACCCCTCCACTTT. The V call is TRBV12-3 or TRBV12-4, the J call TRBJ1-6; 7 positions agree with TRBD1. This CDR3 region has 16 residues. Trimming cost V 7 bases and J 6 bases; bases outside gene matches: 12.

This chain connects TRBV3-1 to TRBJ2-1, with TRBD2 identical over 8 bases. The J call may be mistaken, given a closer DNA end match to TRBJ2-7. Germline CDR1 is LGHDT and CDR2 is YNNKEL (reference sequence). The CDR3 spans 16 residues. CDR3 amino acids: CASSQVKTSESYEQYF. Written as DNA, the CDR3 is TGTGCCAGCAGCCAAGTTAAGACTAGCGAGAGCTACGAGCAGTACTTC.